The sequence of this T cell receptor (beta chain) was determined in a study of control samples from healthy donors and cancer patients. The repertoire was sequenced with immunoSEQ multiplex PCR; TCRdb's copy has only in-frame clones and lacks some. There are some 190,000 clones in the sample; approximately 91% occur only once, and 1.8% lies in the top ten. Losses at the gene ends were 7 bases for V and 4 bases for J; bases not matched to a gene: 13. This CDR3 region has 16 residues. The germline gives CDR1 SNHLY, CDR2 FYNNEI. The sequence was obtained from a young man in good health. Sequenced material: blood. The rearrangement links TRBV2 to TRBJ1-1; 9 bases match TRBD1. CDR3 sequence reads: CASNPGTGFSGTEAFF. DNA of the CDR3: TGTGCCAGCAACCCCGGGACAGGGTTCTCTGGCACTGAAGCTTTCTTT.